This T cell receptor (beta chain) was captured in a study of blood T cell repertoires in COVID-19 (dated by TCRdb to 2018 to 2020). For the wider study: Collaborator samples came from the United States, Italy and Spain and covered acute and convalescent phases of COVID-19. The material from the prospective study consisted of cDNA or gDNA derived from T cells, B-cell-depleted T cells, or PBMCs. Subjects who had been exposed to COVID-19, were actively infected with it, or had recovered from it provided the deeply sampled blood TCRbeta repertoires that made up the dataset. The repertoires were made available in a free public database intended to serve as a resource for research on the immune response to SARS-CoV-2. Samples came from the ongoing ImmuneRACE study (first 160 participants) plus 1,254 subjects from 6 global collaborators. The sample metadata nearly always contained a de-identified subject ID, COVID-19 status, age in years and sex. Where available, HLA class I and class II types were taken from metadata supplied by the sample provider and were not determined by assay-based typing. The paper's findings and limits, for the study overall: How much clinical and demographic metadata was included differed by source and by participant, and the metadata was provided uncurated.

Each collaborating institution followed its own protocols to collect whole blood in K2EDTA tubes. Collaborator samples were shipped for TCRbeta analysis as frozen whole blood, isolated PBMCs, or DNA extracted from either sample type. TCRbeta CDR3 regions were amplified from genomic DNA by means of the immunoSEQ Assay, a bias-controlled multiplex PCR. The original pipeline was this. Within the assay, amplification of reference gene primers was used to estimate how many nucleated cells each sample contained. To quantify the absolute abundance of each unique TCRbeta CDR3 rearrangement, sequence reads were collapsed and filtered. For each sample, productive Simpson clonality was calculated as the square root of Simpson's diversity index across productive rearrangements. The source is immuneACCESS, and TCRdb retained only in-frame sequences with V and J called. Part of the clones is not carried over; for the studies checked, unresolved V genes explain less than half of this, and the remainder is unexplained. V and J calls and clone size come straight from that table; D and trimming were deduced from the DNA. The sample records roughly 500,000 clones, 70% to 90% of which are singletons. Jointly, the top ten make up approximately 2.9% of the sample.

Measured from the cysteine to the phenylalanine, the CDR3 is 16 residues long. Here the CDR3 DNA is all that survives: 48 bases in frame from base 1. V is pruned by 5 bases and J by 6 bases, leaving 13 bases of the junction without a gene match. CDR1 and CDR2, per the germline V gene (reference sequence), are MNHNY and SVGAGI. This clone was detected only once. The antigen this receptor binds is unknown. Base qualities are missing; no much larger clone stands one base away. The sequence links TRBV6-6 to TRBJ1-5; 7 bases in the middle match TRBD1. The sequencing input was peripheral blood. The receptor's source is a human donor in a cohort sampled during active COVID-19. The CDR3 protein sequence reads: CASSVLGGASGQPQHF. The DNA reads TGTGCCAGCAGTGTTTTAGGGGGCGCTTCGGGTCAGCCCCAGCATTTT.